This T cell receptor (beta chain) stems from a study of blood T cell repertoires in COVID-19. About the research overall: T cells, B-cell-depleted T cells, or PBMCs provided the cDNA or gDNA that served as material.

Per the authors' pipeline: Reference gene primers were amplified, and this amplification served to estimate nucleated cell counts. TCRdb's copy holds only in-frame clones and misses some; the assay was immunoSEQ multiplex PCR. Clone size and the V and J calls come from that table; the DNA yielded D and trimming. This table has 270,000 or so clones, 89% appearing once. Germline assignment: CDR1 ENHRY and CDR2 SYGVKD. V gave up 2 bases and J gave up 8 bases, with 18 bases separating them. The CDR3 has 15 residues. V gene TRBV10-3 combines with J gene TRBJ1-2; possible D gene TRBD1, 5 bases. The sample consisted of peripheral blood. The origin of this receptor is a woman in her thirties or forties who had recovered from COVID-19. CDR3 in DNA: TGTGCCATCAGTGAGGAAGGAGGGACGACTCGAGGCTACACCTTC. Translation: CAISEEGGTTRGYTF.